The sample holds a few counts of the clone carrying this TCR beta chain. This CDR3 region has 13 residues. Germline CDR1 reads KGHSH; CDR2 reads LQKENI. Trimming shortened V by 0 bases and J by 5 bases, and 4 bases separated the two germline ends. Time point specified: newly diagnosed GD, antithyroid drugs for less than 3 months. There was RNA extracted from PBMCs, and the TCR library was made from it. Libraries of TCR beta came from iRepertoire HTBI primers plus Arm-PCR of CDR3 regions. TCRdb reanalysed the multiplex PCR reads using MiXCR and keeps one entry per CDR3 protein. The data hold about 450,000 distinct CDR3 sequences, with 14% observed a single time. The sample belongs to a study of regulatory T cells in long-lasting Graves disease. This sample was shared with a second study, whose subject was T cells in Graves' hyperthyroidism and ophthalmopathy.

This material consisted of peripheral blood mononuclear cells (PBMCs), taken at new diagnosis, from a patient treated with antithyroid drugs. The sequence was collected from a woman aged 50 to 60 with Graves disease. V usage is TRBV18 and J usage is TRBJ2-2; D gene uncertain. The CDR3 region is CASSPPPTGELFF. CDR3 DNA sequence: TGTGCCAGCTCACCACCGCCTACCGGGGAGCTGTTTTTT.